This T cell receptor beta chain was identified during a study of T cells in Graves' hyperthyroidism and ophthalmopathy. The CDR3 regions of TCR beta were amplified from RNA transcripts. When the TCR CDR3 underwent first-round RT-PCR, the HTBI primer set was used. TCRdb used MiXCR to reprocess the multiplex PCR reads, holding one entry per CDR3 protein. The sample has about 500,000 distinct CDR3 sequences; approximately 15% are singletons. Aged 18 to 65, the patients had hyperthyroidism that was newly diagnosed and had lasted under 2 months. Trimming took 5 bases from V and 4 from J; bases not matched to a gene: 3. This CDR3 comprises 14 residues. Germline lookup yields CDR1 SGHVS and CDR2 FQNEAQ. In this sample, this clonotype turned up many times.

The TCR originated in a woman aged 18-29 years with Graves' hyperthyroidism. J is TRBJ2-7 and V is TRBV7-8, with TRBD2 matching over 12 bases. Sequenced material: blood. The CDR3 DNA reads as TGTGCCAGCAGCGTCACTAGCGGGAGGTACGAGCAGTACTTC. The encoded protein is CASSVTSGRYEQYF.